A single sample gave rise to the 29 T cell receptor beta chains below, sequenced in a study of blood T cell repertoires in COVID-19. The repertoire was sequenced with immunoSEQ multiplex PCR; TCRdb's copy has only in-frame clones and lacks some. The table shows about 370,000 clones, with about 89% occurring only once. Sequencing was done on a sample of PBMCs or T cells enriched from blood (not recorded which). The receptor set was obtained from a woman aged 40 to 50 who had been exposed to COVID-19.

The gene calls are TRBV7-8 and TRBJ2-1; 10 bases map to TRBD2. V trimming: 4 bases; J trimming: 9 bases; junction bases outside the gene matches: 9. The CDR3 extends over 15 amino acids. Germline V gene sequence: CDR1 SGHVS, CDR2 FQNEAQ. The CDR3 DNA sequence: TGTGCCAGCAGCTCGTCCGGGACTAGCGTAGGTGAGCAGTTCTTC. This translates into CASSSSGTSVGEQFF. The full variable domain, in which reference TRBV7-8 and TRBJ2-1 provide the parts outside the CDR3, is GAGVSQSPRYKVAKRGQDVALRCDPISGHVSLFWYQQALGQGPEFLTYFQNEAQLDKSGLPSDRFFAERPEGSVSTLKIQRTQQEDSAVYLCASSSSGTSVGEQFFGPGTRLTVL.

A remark on this clone: A read error may produce the germline difference seen at one junction end. This rearrangement joins TRBV7-7 to TRBJ2-1; D perhaps matches TRBD1 (5 bases). This CDR3 comprises 14 residues. Germline V gene sequence: CDR1 SSHAT, CDR2 FNYEAQ (reference sequence). Here the CDR3 reads CASSTGHPANEQFF. The CDR3, as DNA: TGTGCTAGCAGCACCGGACATCCGGCAAATGAGCAGTTCTTC.

Remarks on this clone: The sample has other DNA sequences that encode this CDR3 too. J is TRBJ1-1 and V is TRBV6-5, with a possible D match to TRBD1 (6 bases). This CDR3 has 15 amino acids. Germline CDR1 is MNHEY and CDR2 is SVGAGI. Trimming left V 0 bases short and J 0 bases short, with 8 bases between. The CDR3: CASSYSRGLNTEAFF. As DNA, the CDR3 is TGTGCCAGCAGTTACTCCAGGGGATTGAACACTGAAGCTTTCTTT.

The chain combines TRBV27 with TRBJ2-1; a possible D gene is TRBD1 (6 bases). CDR1 MNHEY and CDR2 SMNVEV come from the germline V gene (reference sequence). The V gene lost 3 bases and the J gene lost 4 bases, with 13 bases spanning the gap. The CDR3 covers 15 residues. The CDR3 DNA follows: TGTGCCAGCAGTTTCCCCCAGGGGTCTTACAATGAGCAGTTCTTC. Translating it yields CASSFPQGSYNEQFF.

This clone was observed once. The chain joins TRBV3-1 (or the pseudogene TRBV3-2) to TRBJ1-2, with no clear D. This CDR3 region has 15 residues. The V gene's germline CDR1 is LGHDT and CDR2 YNNKEL (reference sequence). V was cut by 4 bases and J by 2 bases, with 14 bases left in between. The CDR3 is CASSPRGSANYGYTF. The CDR3 region has the DNA TGTGCCAGCAGCCCAAGAGGATCAGCCAACTATGGCTACACCTTC.

The V and J genes are TRBV5-4 and TRBJ1-5; 9 nucleotides align to TRBD1. The V gene's germline CDR1 is SGHNT and CDR2 YYREEE (reference sequence). The CDR3 has 19 residues. The junction had 16 bases not matched to a gene; V was cut back by 4 bases and J by 2 bases. This chain's CDR3 is CASSLPGQGAKGGNQPQHF. CDR3 DNA: TGTGCCAGCAGCCTACCGGGACAGGGAGCAAAGGGAGGCAATCAGCCCCAGCATTTT.

The chain employs TRBV7-7 and TRBJ2-5, with 13 nucleotides matching TRBD2. The CDR3 spans 15 residues. With 11 bases clipped from V and 4 bases from J, the junction kept 10 bases outside the gene matches. The germline V gene has CDR1 SSHAT and CDR2 FNYEAQ (reference sequence). The CDR3 DNA is TGTGCCGCAGGGGGACTAGCGGGAATGGGAGAGACCCAGTACTTC. Amino acid sequence: CAAGGLAGMGETQYF.

This clone was seen a few times. V and J are TRBV15 and TRBJ2-5, with D possibly being TRBD2 (7 bases). V lost 4 bases to trimming and J lost 5 bases, with 14 bases between them. Germline assignment: CDR1 LNHNV and CDR2 YYDKDF (reference sequence). CDR3 length: 14 residues. The CDR3 spells CATSTGAGRETQYF. The CDR3, as DNA: TGTGCCACCAGCACGGGGGCCGGGAGGGAGACCCAGTACTTC.

This clone was seen just once. This chain connects TRBV19 to TRBJ1-2, with 7 bases matching TRBD1. With V trimmed by 5 bases and J by 6 bases, 9 bases remained unmatched. Germline V gene data show CDR1 as LNHDA and CDR2 as SQIVND (reference sequence). The CDR3 contains 14 residues. CDR3 coding DNA: TGTGCCAGTAGTGCATTAACAGGGGCGGATGGCTACACCTTC. It is translated as CASSALTGADGYTF.

The chain uses TRBV6-4 and TRBJ2-1; 12 bases are a match to TRBD1. Germline trimming cut 4 bases from V and 6 bases from J; bases unmatched to any gene: 16. The germline V gene has CDR1 MRHNA and CDR2 SNTAGT. This CDR3 has 19 amino acids. The CDR3 sequence: CASSVSGDRGRRKGNEQFF. For the CDR3, the DNA is TGTGCCAGCAGTGTTTCAGGGGACAGGGGGCGACGCAAAGGCAATGAGCAGTTCTTC.

The chain links TRBV9 to TRBJ1-1; tentative D call: TRBD1 (5 bases). Germline lookup yields CDR1 SGDLS and CDR2 YYNGEE. The CDR3 extends over 17 amino acids. Trimming left V 0 bases short and J 5 bases short, with 20 bases between. CDR3 DNA: TGTGCCAGCAGCGTAGGGAAGGACTCGGGGGGAGGGACTGAAGCTTTCTTT. Residues: CASSVGKDSGGGTEAFF.

The rearrangement uses TRBV28 and TRBJ2-7; possible D gene TRBD2, 6 bases. The V gene lost 7 bases and the J gene lost 1 base, with 14 bases spanning the gap. Germline lookup yields CDR1 MDHEN and CDR2 SYDVKM. This CDR3 contains 14 residues. The CDR3 DNA reads TGTGCCAGCACCACTGCGGGGAGTTCCTACGAGCAGTACTTC. It encodes CASTTAGSSYEQYF.

This sequence joins TRBV28 and TRBJ1-2; D perhaps matches TRBD1 (5 bases). The CDR3 has 16 residues. Trimming took 5 bases from V and 5 from J, leaving 21 bases between them. Germline values: CDR1 MDHEN, CDR2 SYDVKM. CDR3 sequence (DNA): TGTGCCAGCAGTGCAACTGTAGGGGTGAATAAGTATGGCTACACCTTC. It encodes CASSATVGVNKYGYTF.

This chain links TRBV6-4 with TRBJ2-3; 9 positions agree with TRBD1. The CDR3 covers 15 residues. V shed 7 bases, J shed 4 bases, and the junction held 9 bases outside the gene matches. Germline assignment: CDR1 MRHNA and CDR2 SNTAGT. The CDR3 DNA sequence: TGTGCCAGCAAGCCACGGGACAGGGACGCAGATACGCAGTATTTT. It translates to CASKPRDRDADTQYF.

The V gene is TRBV9, the J gene TRBJ1-1; a possible D gene is TRBD1 (5 bases). Germline CDR1 reads SGDLS; CDR2 reads YYNGEE. The CDR3 runs 17 residues. Deletions cut 3 bases from V and 11 bases from J, with 29 bases between. The DNA of the CDR3 is TGTGCCAGCAGCGCCCTCCCCGGGGGTCGTCGAACCCTAGAGGCTTTCTTT. Protein: CASSALPGGRRTLEAFF. Complete variable domain (other parts from reference TRBV9 and TRBJ1-1): DSGVTQTPKHLITATGQRVTLRCSPRSGDLSVYWYQQSLDQGLQFLIQYYNGEERAKGNILERFSAQQFPDLHSELNLSSLELGDSALYFCASSALPGGRRTLEAFFGQGTRLTVV.

This chain links TRBV29-1 with TRBJ1-2; TRBD1 matches 9 bases. V shed 5 bases and J 8 bases; nucleotides not matched to a gene: 6. The CDR3 is 12 residues long. Germline loops: CDR1 SQVTM, CDR2 ANQGSEA. The DNA for the CDR3 is TGCAGCGTTCGGGACAGGGAGGACGGCTACACCTTC. Its translation is CSVRDREDGYTF.

J is TRBJ1-6 and V is TRBV30; 11 bases are shared with TRBD1. Germline CDR1 is GTSNPN and CDR2 is SVGIG (reference sequence). V was pared by 8 bases and J by 6 bases, with 3 bases of the junction left unmatched. The CDR3 runs 13 residues. CDR3 bases: TGTGCCGGACAGGGGGCCCCTAATTCACCCCTCCACTTT. Protein product: CAGQGAPNSPLHF.

The V call is TRBV30, the J call TRBJ1-1; the D gene is possibly TRBD1 (5 bases). Per germline, CDR1 GTSNPN and CDR2 SVGIG (reference sequence). This CDR3 is built from 13 residues. The V end was cut by 6 bases, the J end by 4 bases, with 15 bases between. CDR3 in amino acids: CACDQGGGTEAFF. The CDR3 DNA reads as TGTGCCTGTGATCAGGGTGGCGGCACTGAAGCTTTCTTT.

This clone was observed a handful of times. The V gene is TRBV29-1, the J gene TRBJ1-1; TRBD1 agrees at 7 bases. The CDR3 contains 13 residues. V gave up 6 bases and J gave up 2 bases; unmatched junction bases: 6. Germline V gene data show CDR1 as SQVTM and CDR2 as ANQGSEA. The CDR3 protein is CSVPQGENTEAFF. As DNA, the CDR3 is TGCAGCGTACCTCAGGGGGAAAACACTGAAGCTTTCTTT.

The rearrangement links TRBV18 to TRBJ2-7; D is unclear. Germline values: CDR1 KGHSH, CDR2 LQKENI. This CDR3 spans 13 amino acids. Trimming took off 3 bases at V and 4 bases at J, with 10 bases between the two ends. The CDR3 protein is CASSPQKQYEQYF. The CDR3 DNA follows: TGTGCCAGCTCACCTCAAAAACAATACGAGCAGTACTTC.

This chain joins TRBV27 and TRBJ1-1, with D possibly matching TRBD1 (6 bases). The CDR3 has 13 residues. With 4 bases removed from V and 3 bases from J, the gap between germline ends came to 9 bases. From germline, CDR1 is MNHEY and CDR2 SMNVEV (reference sequence). For the CDR3, the DNA is TGTGCCAGCAGTTCTTACAGGGACACTGAAGCTTTCTTT. It is translated as CASSSYRDTEAFF.

The chain employs TRBV7-2 and TRBJ1-2, with unresolved D. The CDR3 contains 15 residues. Deletions cut 2 bases from V and 8 bases from J, with 18 bases between. The V gene's germline CDR1 is SGHTA and CDR2 FQGNSA. CDR3 protein: CASSLFGGPSGGYTF. The CDR3 DNA sequence: TGTGCCAGCAGCTTATTTGGAGGCCCTTCGGGGGGCTACACCTTC.

The chain joins TRBV7-9 to TRBJ1-1, with D hard to call. CDR3 length: 13 residues. The V end lost 5 bases, the J end lost 3 bases, and 10 bases lay between the germline ends. Germline V lookup: CDR1 SEHNR, CDR2 FQNEAQ (reference sequence). CDR3 DNA: TGTGCCAGCAGCATGGGTCAGGACACTGAAGCTTTCTTT. Residues: CASSMGQDTEAFF.

V is TRBV3-1 (or the pseudogene TRBV3-2) and J is TRBJ2-3; TRBD2 aligns across 7 bases. CDR3 length: 14 residues. J lost 6 bases, V lost 1 base, and 4 bases had no gene match. Germline assignment: CDR1 LGHDT and CDR2 YNNKEL (reference sequence). The CDR3 spells CASSQGYGGDTQYF. CDR3 nucleotide sequence: TGTGCCAGCAGCCAAGGTTACGGGGGGGATACGCAGTATTTT.

The chain carries TRBV6-2 or TRBV6-3 and TRBJ1-5, with unresolved D. Germline V CDR1 and CDR2: MNHEY, SVGEGT. V gave up 2 bases and J gave up 1 base, with 9 bases separating them. The CDR3 is 15 residues long. CDR3 in amino acids: CASSYTAASNQPQHF. In DNA form, the CDR3 reads TGTGCCAGCAGTTACACCGCGGCAAGCAATCAGCCCCAGCATTTT.

The V gene is TRBV9, the J gene TRBJ1-2; 9 nucleotides align to TRBD1. The J segment lost 6 bases and the V segment lost 1 base, leaving 1 base of the junction unmatched. CDR3 length: 13 amino acids. CDR1 and CDR2 (germline): SGDLS, YYNGEE. CDR3 sequence: CASSVRTGDGYTF. The CDR3 DNA is TGTGCCAGCAGCGTACGGACAGGGGATGGCTACACCTTC.

This sequence joins TRBV5-6 and TRBJ2-2; 9 bases map to TRBD2. CDR3 length equals 15 residues. From germline, CDR1 is SGHDT and CDR2 YYEEEE. V lost 7 bases, J lost 3 bases, and 7 bases stayed unmatched. The CDR3 DNA reads TGTGCCAGCCTGCTTAGCGGGAGCTACACCGGGGAGCTGTTTTTT. This sequence encodes CASLLSGSYTGELFF.

This clone was seen only a few times. V gene TRBV6-1 combines with J gene TRBJ2-1; 8 bases map to TRBD2. The V gene end was trimmed by 2 bases and the J gene end by 5 bases; junction bases not matched to a gene: 5. The CDR3 totals 15 residues. CDR1 and CDR2 (germline): MNHNS, SASEGT. CDR3 DNA: TGTGCCAGCAGTGAAAACCCGGGGGGGCACAATGAGCAGTTCTTC. As protein: CASSENPGGHNEQFF.

The chain uses TRBV4-1 and TRBJ1-2, with 8 bases fitting TRBD1. The V gene's germline CDR1 is MGHRA and CDR2 YSYEKL. The trim removed 0 bases at V and 6 bases at J, leaving 12 bases unmatched. This CDR3 spans 17 amino acids. The CDR3 sequence: CASSQENRRGRYDGYTF. The CDR3 region has the DNA TGCGCCAGCAGCCAAGAGAACCGCAGGGGGCGATATGATGGCTACACCTTC.